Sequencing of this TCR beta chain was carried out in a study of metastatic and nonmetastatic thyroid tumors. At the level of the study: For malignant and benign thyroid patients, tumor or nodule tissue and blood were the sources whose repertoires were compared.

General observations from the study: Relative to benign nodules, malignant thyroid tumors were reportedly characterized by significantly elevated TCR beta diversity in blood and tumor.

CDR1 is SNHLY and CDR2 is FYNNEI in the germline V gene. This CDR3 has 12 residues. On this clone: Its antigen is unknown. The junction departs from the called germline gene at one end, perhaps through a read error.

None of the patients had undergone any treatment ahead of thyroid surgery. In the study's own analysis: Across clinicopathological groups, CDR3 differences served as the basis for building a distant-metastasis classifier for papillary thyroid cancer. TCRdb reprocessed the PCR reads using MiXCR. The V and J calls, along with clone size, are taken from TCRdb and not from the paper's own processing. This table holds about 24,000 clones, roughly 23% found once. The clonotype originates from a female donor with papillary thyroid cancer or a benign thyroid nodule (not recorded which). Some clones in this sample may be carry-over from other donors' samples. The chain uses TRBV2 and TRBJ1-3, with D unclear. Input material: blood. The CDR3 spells CAFSVSGNTIYF. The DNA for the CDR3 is TGTGCCTTCAGTGTCTCTGGAAACACCATATACTTT.